This T cell receptor (beta chain) was captured by sequencing in a study of radiotherapy plus CTLA-4 blockade in lung cancer. Study-level results: Some TCR clones had been derived from tumors. These clones expanded in peripheral blood after radiotherapy plus ipilimumab.

Germline CDR1 LGHNA, CDR2 YNFKEQ. The CDR3 has 19 amino acids. TCRdb keeps only in-frame clones here, not all; method: immunoSEQ multiplex PCR. The sample has roughly 54,000 clones, more than 65% seen once; the top ten hold roughly 3.5%. Remarks on this clone: Its antigen is currently unknown.

The chain carries TRBV4-2 and TRBJ2-5; 10 bases line up with TRBD2. The DNA end is a closer match to TRBJ2-7, so the J assignment may be wrong. The specimen comprised peripheral blood, sampled from a patient treated with radiotherapy plus ipilimumab. The TCR sequence derives from a human donor with non-small cell lung cancer who had a partial response to radiotherapy plus ipilimumab. The CDR3 loop reads CASSIGGLSSGGIGDEQYF. CDR3 sequence (DNA): TGTGCCAGCAGCATAGGGGGTCTATCTAGCGGGGGAATCGGGGACGAGCAGTACTTC.